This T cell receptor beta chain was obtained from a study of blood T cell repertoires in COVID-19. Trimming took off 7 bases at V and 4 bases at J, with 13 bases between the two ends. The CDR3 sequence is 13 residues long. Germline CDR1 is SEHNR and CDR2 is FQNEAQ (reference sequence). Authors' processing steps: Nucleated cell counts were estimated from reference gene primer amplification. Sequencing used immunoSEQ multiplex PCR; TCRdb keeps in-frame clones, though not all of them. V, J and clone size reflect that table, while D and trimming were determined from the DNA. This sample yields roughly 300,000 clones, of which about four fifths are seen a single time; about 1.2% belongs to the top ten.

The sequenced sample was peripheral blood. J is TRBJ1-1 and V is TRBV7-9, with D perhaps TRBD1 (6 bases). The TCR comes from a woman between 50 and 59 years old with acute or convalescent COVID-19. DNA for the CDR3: TGTGCCAGCAACCAGCAGGGGCCCACTGAAGCTTTCTTT. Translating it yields CASNQQGPTEAFF.